This T cell receptor (beta chain) was recorded in a study of blood T cell repertoires in COVID-19. This CDR3 has 14 amino acids. The V gene's germline CDR1 is SNHLY and CDR2 FYNNEI. V lost 7 bases and J 4 bases, leaving 17 bases between the germline ends. Ages ranged from about 18 to 89 years, with residence in about two dozen US areas. Cohort assignment relied on participant-reported clinical history. Profiling relied on immunoSEQ multiplex PCR, and the TCRdb table lists in-frame clones only, not all of them. The table shows under 300,000 clones, with around 90% occurring only once. Sequencing was done on a sample of PBMCs or T cells enriched from blood (not recorded which). The receptor was derived from a woman aged 25 to 39 with acute COVID-19. This chain connects TRBV2 to TRBJ2-7; weak D call: TRBD2 (5 bases). For the CDR3, the DNA is TGTGCCAGCAAATCACCGGGCACGGGGTACGAGCAGTACTTC. It encodes CASKSPGTGYEQYF.